Each of the 2 T cell receptor beta chains below was sequenced from the same sample in a study of T cells after yellow fever vaccination. TCRdb reprocessed the 5' RACE reads with MiXCR, giving one entry per CDR3 protein. Of around 330,000 distinct CDR3 sequences in the sample, about 3.5% are singletons; the top ten hold roughly a quarter. The specimen comprised PBMCs, sampled on the day of the yellow fever booster vaccination. The receptor source for this set is a man aged 18 to 35 who received the YFV17D yellow fever vaccine.

The chain couples TRBV20-1 to TRBJ2-5; TRBD1 matches at 8 bases. After removal of 5 bases from V and 6 bases from J, the junction contained 8 bases not matched to a gene. Germline V gene sequence: CDR1 DFQATT, CDR2 SNEGSKA (reference sequence). The CDR3 has 13 residues. The CDR3 loop is CSAPPDRAQTQYF. CDR3 sequence (DNA): TGCAGTGCTCCACCGGACAGGGCACAGACCCAGTACTTC.

In its sample, this clonotype was seen many times. The chain carries TRBV7-3 and TRBJ2-5; a possible D gene is TRBD1 (6 bases). The germline gives CDR1 SGHTA, CDR2 FQGTGA. The CDR3 length is 13 residues. The V end lost 5 bases, the J end lost 1 base, and 8 bases lay between the germline ends. The CDR3 region has the DNA TGTGCCAGCAGCCCAGGGGCCCAAGAGACCCAGTACTTC. This sequence encodes CASSPGAQETQYF.